This TCR beta chain was identified during a study of blood T cells in healthy people across ages. Study summary: Capture via template switching afforded approximately one barcoded beta molecule per two T cells.

The amount of total RNA extracted per sample was at least 6 micrograms. General study points: Naive CD4+ cell counts and diversity both ran higher in long-lived than in aged donors. Older age went with lower TCR beta diversity per million T cells, in a roughly linear way.

This CDR3 is 14 amino acids long. Trimming took off 7 bases at V and 4 bases at J, with 15 bases between the two ends. Germline-derived CDR1 and CDR2 are MNHNY and SVGAGI (reference sequence). Note on this clonotype: Its specificity is unknown.

Next came a second PCR, run for roughly 6 to 11 cycles, which used a sample-barcoded 5' primer along with a J-beta primer mix. TCRdb recomputed calls from the 5' RACE reads with MiXCR, one row per CDR3 protein. The sample yields some 800,000 distinct CDR3 sequences, just under 25% seen once. These records were also assigned to another study, of T cells of mothers and their children.

The chain is built from TRBV6-6 and TRBJ2-3, with a possible D match to TRBD1 (5 bases). Sequencing was done on a sample of blood. The origin of this receptor is a boy aged 5-17 years in good health. CDR3 residues: CASNRQSAADTQYF. CDR3 nucleotide sequence: TGTGCCAGCAACAGACAGAGCGCGGCAGATACGCAGTATTTT.